The source of this T cell receptor beta chain is a study of shared clonotypes between healthy human individuals. This clone was seen only a few times. Antigen unknown. This was a deep-level run. Authors' analysis steps: Junction-only sequences without quality scores came from ImmunoSEQ, so filtering differed. The table came from immunoSEQ multiplex PCR; TCRdb's copy has only in-frame clones and leaves some out. The DNA was the basis for D and trimming; V, J and clone size are from that table. This table has about 590,000 clones, around 95% appearing once. This CDR3 contains 13 residues. V lost 2 bases and J lost 8, with 12 bases in between. The V gene's germline CDR1 is MNHEY and CDR2 SMNVEV (reference sequence). Study findings and constraints: Several donors shared about 4.5% of their naive CD4 clonotypes. Rarefaction showed sorted-subset sequencing was incomplete despite large depth.

Selected positively for CCR7 and CD45RO-negative, naive CD8 cells excluded terminally differentiated effector memory CD45RA+ cells. The sequencing input was naive CD8+ T cells sorted from blood. The chain recombines TRBV27 with TRBJ1-2; tentative D call: TRBD1 (5 bases). This clonotype was sampled from a woman in her twenties or thirties in good health. The CDR3 DNA reads TGTGCCAGCAGTTTAGGGAGGGGATTAGGCTACACCTTC. This codes for CASSLGRGLGYTF.